This TCR beta chain is from a study of control samples from healthy donors and cancer patients (dated by TCRdb to about 2020). The method behind the library was the immunoSEQ multiplex PCR assay. TCRdb re-hosts the immuneACCESS table, in-frame sequences only. Its copies lack some clones; in the studies checked, an unresolved V gene accounts for under half of them, and the cause for the rest is not known. The sample data list 88,000 or so clones, and roughly 93% of these were observed just once. The ten largest clones take up about 5% of the sample. A remark on this clone: It lacks a known antigen. Base qualities are not at hand, and no much larger clone is one base apart.

This clonotype was obtained from a woman aged 18-29 years in good health. Sequenced: blood.

The CDR3 has the sequence CASSFSSGRNEQYF. The sequenced DNA is TGTGCCAGCAGTTTCTCTAGCGGGCGCAACGAGCAGTACTTC. Here the chain combines TRBV27 and TRBJ2-7; TRBD2 agrees with 8 junctional bases. Germline trimming: 3 bases from V, 5 bases from J; junction bases outside gene matches: 6. The germline V gene (reference sequence) sets CDR1 to MNHEY and CDR2 to SMNVEV. There are 14 amino acids in the CDR3, from cysteine to phenylalanine inclusive. Only the CDR3 portion is preserved as DNA: 42 bases, with reading frame beginning at the first base.